The T cell receptor beta chain described here comes from a study of shared clonotypes between healthy human individuals. Broader study findings: Some clonotypes were shared by all four sorted-subset donors, while others were not shared. The non-shared ones had lower generation probabilities than the shared ones. Naive CD4 clonotypes overlapped across a few donors at around 4.8%.

In regard to this clone: What it binds is unknown.

Clones were sequenced by immunoSEQ multiplex PCR, and TCRdb holds only the in-frame ones, with some missing. The table includes about 1.5 million clones, 95% to 99% detected once. This clonotype was obtained from a man aged 25 to 45 in good health. The sample comprised naive CD4+ T cells sorted from blood. Regarding subset: CD45RA+ positively selected.

The CDR3 spells CAREKGARSDNEQFF. The CDR3 bases are TGTGCCAGGGAAAAGGGGGCAAGGTCGGACAATGAGCAGTTCTTC. This chain links TRBV19 with TRBJ2-1; 7 bases line up with TRBD1. Germline V lookup: CDR1 LNHDA, CDR2 SQIVND (reference sequence). The CDR3 spans 15 residues. Unmatched junction bases numbered 13, after V lost 9 bases and J lost 5 bases.